This TCR beta chain was documented in a study of blood T cell repertoires in COVID-19. Study-level background: The study drew acute and convalescent COVID-19 samples from the United States, Italy and Spain. PBMCs, B-cell-depleted T cells, or T cells provided the cDNA or gDNA that made up the material.

In the source study's methods: Scientists estimated how many nucleated cells there were by amplifying reference gene primers. Here immunoSEQ multiplex PCR was the method, and the copy in TCRdb shows in-frame clones only, minus some. V and J calls and clone size are given by that table; D and trimming were obtained from the DNA. The sample yields some 220,000 clones, approximately 84% seen once. The CDR3 covers 18 residues. Germline V gene lookup returns CDR1 SGHAT and CDR2 FQNNGV. Deletions cut 6 bases from V and 3 bases from J, with 21 bases between. The material sequenced was peripheral blood. This chain uses TRBV11-2 with TRBJ1-6; no firm D call. The origin of this receptor is a man aged 50-59 years who had recovered from COVID-19. The CDR3 region has the DNA TGTGCCAGCAGGCGATTTCGGGTTGACTCTCGCTATAATTCACCCCTCCACTTT. It specifies CASRRFRVDSRYNSPLHF. Based on the CDR3 plus reference TRBV11-2 and TRBJ1-6, the full variable domain is EAGVAQSPRYKIIEKRQSVAFWCNPISGHATLYWYQQILGQGPKLLIQFQNNGVVDDSQLPKDRFSAERLKGVDSTLKIQPAKLEDSAVYLCASRRFRVDSRYNSPLHFGNGTRLTVT.